Presented here are 10 T cell receptor beta chains from one specimen sequenced in a study of T cells in Graves' hyperthyroidism and ophthalmopathy. What was amplified from RNA transcripts were TCR beta CDR3 regions. During a first-round RT-PCR of the TCR CDR3, the HTBI primer set was used. TCRdb called the multiplex PCR reads again in MiXCR, with one record for every CDR3 protein. Among around 420,000 distinct CDR3 sequences listed, roughly 15% were seen once. Sequencing was carried out using blood. The source is a woman under 30 with Graves' hyperthyroidism.

There are a few counts of this clonotype. The chain combines TRBV20-1 with TRBJ1-4, with D possibly being TRBD1 (5 bases). Between the trimmed V and J ends, which lost 0 bases and 0 bases, there was a span of 17 bases. Germline V gene sequence: CDR1 DFQATT, CDR2 SNEGSKA (reference sequence). This CDR3 contains 18 residues. CDR3 residues: CSAREGTHLFSTNEKLFF. CDR3 DNA: TGCAGTGCTAGAGAAGGGACCCACTTATTCTCAACTAATGAAAAACTGTTTTTT.

The genes are TRBV3-1 and TRBJ2-3; D tentatively reads TRBD1 or TRBD2 (6 bases each). Germline assignment: CDR1 LGHDT and CDR2 YNNKEL (reference sequence). This CDR3 region has 15 residues. Trimming took 1 base from V and 5 from J, leaving 13 bases between them. The CDR3 DNA reads TGTGCCAGCAGCCAAGGGGGGGCAACCAGAGATACGCAGTATTTT. Amino acid sequence: CASSQGGATRDTQYF.

The rearrangement uses TRBV9 and TRBJ1-3, with a tentative D call TRBD1 (6 bases). Germline CDR1 reads SGDLS; CDR2 reads YYNGEE. V was clipped by 0 bases and J by 1 base, with 11 bases between them. CDR3 size: 16 residues. In DNA, the CDR3 is TGTGCCAGCAGCGTAGAGGGGGGAACTTCTGGAAACACCATATATTTT. It codes for CASSVEGGTSGNTIYF.

This chain links TRBV5-6 with TRBJ1-1; 7 bases map to TRBD1. After removal of 4 bases from V and 12 bases from J, the junction contained 12 bases not matched to a gene. The CDR3 has 13 residues. Germline V lookup: CDR1 SGHDT, CDR2 YYEEEE. The CDR3 protein is CASSTTGYLSTFF. DNA for the CDR3: TGTGCCAGCAGCACGACAGGGTATCTCTCAACTTTCTTT.

This clonotype was seen only once. The V call is TRBV28, the J call TRBJ2-1, with 9 bases fitting TRBD1. Germline V gene lookup returns CDR1 MDHEN and CDR2 SYDVKM. The length of the CDR3 is 15 residues. The V segment lost 6 bases and the J segment 7 bases; nucleotides outside the gene matches: 10. Here the CDR3 reads CASRTIGTGLNEQFF. DNA for the CDR3: TGTGCCAGCAGAACTATCGGGACAGGGCTTAATGAGCAGTTCTTC.

As for this clonotype: A much larger clone lies a single base off, so this may be a read error. The chain employs TRBV12-3 or TRBV12-4 and TRBJ1-2; perhaps TRBD1 as D (5 bases). Trimming stripped 2 bases from V and 9 bases from J, with 19 bases between. The CDR3 consists of 15 residues. The CDR3 DNA reads TGTGCCAGCAGTTTAACCGCCTTTCCAGGGAATTGCTACACCTTC. It is translated as CASSLTAFPGNCYTF.

At least ten counts were recorded for this clonotype. The chain combines TRBV5-1 with TRBJ1-2; D ambiguous. The CDR3 has 14 amino acids. V shed 0 bases and J shed 0 bases, with 6 bases lying between them. Germline V gene data show CDR1 as SGHRS and CDR2 as YFSETQ. The CDR3 reads CASSLEGPNYGYTF. CDR3 DNA sequence: TGCGCCAGCAGCTTGGAGGGTCCTAACTATGGCTACACCTTC.

This clonotype was seen at least ten times. This chain connects TRBV11-2 to TRBJ2-1, with D tentatively TRBD2 (6 bases). The CDR3 length is 15 residues. The V end was cut by 4 bases, the J end by 0 bases, with 10 bases between. CDR1 and CDR2 from the germline V gene are SGHAT and FQNNGV. The CDR3 DNA sequence: TGTGCCAGCAGCTGGGAGGTGAGCTCCTACAATGAGCAGTTCTTC. It specifies CASSWEVSSYNEQFF.

This clonotype was detected only a few times. The chain combines TRBV15 with TRBJ2-7; perhaps TRBD1 as D (5 bases). The CDR3 covers 15 residues. V was shortened by 3 bases and J by 3 bases, with 15 bases between the two germline ends. Germline-derived CDR1 and CDR2 are LNHNV and YYDKDF (reference sequence). CDR3 in DNA: TGTGCCACCAGCAGCACAGGACATATGAGCTACGAGCAGTACTTC. Protein sequence: CATSSTGHMSYEQYF.

This clonotype was seen many times. The junction departs from germline at one end; a sequencing error may be responsible. The rearrangement uses TRBV2 and TRBJ2-7, with TRBD1 identical over 8 bases. The CDR3 is made up of 14 amino acids. Looked up from germline, CDR1 is SNHLY and CDR2 is FYNNEI. CDR3 nucleotide sequence: TGTGCCAGCAGCGAAGGACAGGGTGCCTACGAGCAGTACTTC. Translated: CASSEGQGAYEQYF. The variable domain in full, completed from reference TRBV2 and TRBJ2-7, reads EPEVTQTPSHQVTQMGQEVILRCVPISNHLYFYWYRQILGQKVEFLVSFYNNEISEKSEIFDDQFSVERPDGSNFTLKIRSTKLEDSAMYFCASSEGQGAYEQYFGPGTRLTVT.